This entry is about one TCR beta chain. Its cognate antigen is unknown. There are 12 residues in the CDR3. Trimming cost V 8 bases and J 8 bases, with 15 bases left between them. Per the germline V gene, CDR1 is ENHRY and CDR2 is SYGVKD. Produced via immunoSEQ multiplex PCR; TCRdb's table is partial and in-frame only. The sample has some 70,000 clones, roughly 90% seen once; the top ten hold more than 1%. The source of the sample is a study of OX40 agonist ivuxolimab in advanced cancers. Across the whole study: From 23 to 79 years was the age range, with a mean of around 56 years, and 70% to 85% were male. Three patients got partial responses; one had hepatocellular carcinoma and two had cutaneous melanoma.

Overall study results and limits: At 0.1-3.0 mg/kg, partial responders had clonal expansion among the lowest observed. Antigen targets of the expanded peripheral T cells went undetermined.

This chain uses TRBV10-3 with TRBJ1-2, with D maybe TRBD1 (5 bases). The sequence was collected from an adult with an advanced solid tumor such as melanoma, head and neck, liver or kidney cancer. The specimen comprised CD4+ or CD8+ T cells sorted from blood, sampled in a trial of the OX40 agonist ivuxolimab. As DNA, the CDR3 is TGTGCCATCGGAGGGGCTGGGGAAGGCTACACCTTC. As protein: CAIGGAGEGYTF.